The present entry profiles one TCR beta chain with its context. This entry comes from a study of blood T cell repertoires in COVID-19. Study-level background: Samples of COVID-19 (acute and convalescent) were obtained from the United States, Italy and Spain. T cells, B-cell-depleted T cells, or PBMCs provided the cDNA or gDNA that served as material.

After removal of 2 bases from V and 5 bases from J, the junction contained 8 bases not matched to a gene. Germline V lookup: CDR1 SGDLS, CDR2 YYNGEE. The CDR3 has 15 residues. Original processing notes: Amplification with reference gene primers provided the estimates of nucleated cell counts. Using immunoSEQ multiplex PCR, the repertoire was profiled, and TCRdb retains in-frame clones only, with some absent. V and J calls and clone size are copied from that table; D and trimming were computed from the DNA. The sample yields 110,000 to 150,000 clones, around 79% seen once. The chain carries TRBV9 and TRBJ1-1; 8 bases are a match to TRBD1. The receptor was derived from a man aged 45-65 years with active or convalescent COVID-19. The specimen was peripheral blood. CDR3 loop: CASSVLPDRVTEAFF. The CDR3 DNA reads TGTGCCAGCAGCGTCCTCCCGGACAGGGTTACTGAAGCTTTCTTT.